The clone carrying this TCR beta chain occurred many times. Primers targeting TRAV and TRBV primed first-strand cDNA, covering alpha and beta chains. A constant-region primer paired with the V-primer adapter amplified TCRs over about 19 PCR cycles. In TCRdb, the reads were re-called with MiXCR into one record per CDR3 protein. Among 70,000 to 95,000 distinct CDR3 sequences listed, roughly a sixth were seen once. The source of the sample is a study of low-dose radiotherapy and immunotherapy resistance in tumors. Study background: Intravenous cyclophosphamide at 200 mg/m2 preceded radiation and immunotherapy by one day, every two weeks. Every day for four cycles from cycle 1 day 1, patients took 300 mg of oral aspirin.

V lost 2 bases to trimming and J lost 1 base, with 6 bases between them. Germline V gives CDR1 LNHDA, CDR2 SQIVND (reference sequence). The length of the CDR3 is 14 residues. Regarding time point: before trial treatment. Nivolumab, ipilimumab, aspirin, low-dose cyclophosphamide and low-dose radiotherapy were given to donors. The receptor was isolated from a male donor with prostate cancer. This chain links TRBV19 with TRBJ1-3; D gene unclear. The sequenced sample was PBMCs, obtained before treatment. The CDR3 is CASSIRISGNTIYF. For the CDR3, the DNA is TGTGCCAGTAGTATAAGAATATCTGGAAACACCATATATTTT.